These 26 T cell receptor beta chains came from one sample sequenced in a study of blood T cell repertoires in COVID-19. The repertoire was sequenced with immunoSEQ multiplex PCR; TCRdb's copy has only in-frame clones and lacks some. This sample has roughly 230,000 clones; around 83% occur once, and the top ten carry less than 7.5%. The material sequenced was peripheral blood. The source is a woman between 45 and 65 years old with acute or convalescent COVID-19.

This sequence joins TRBV7-2 and TRBJ2-1; D is unclear. The germline V gene has CDR1 SGHTA and CDR2 FQGNSA. V dropped 1 base and J dropped 5 bases, with 6 bases sitting between them. The CDR3 loop spans 13 amino acids. CDR3 residues: CASSLDRDNEQFF. CDR3 nucleotides: TGTGCCAGCAGCTTAGATCGGGACAATGAGCAGTTCTTC.

The rearrangement uses TRBV4-3 and TRBJ1-1; D perhaps matches TRBD1 (6 bases). The ends were cut back, 0 bases at V and 6 bases at J, with 8 bases in the middle. This CDR3 is 13 amino acids long. Germline values: CDR1 LGHNA, CDR2 YSLEER. In nucleotides, the CDR3 is TGCGCCAGCAGCCAAGATGGGGGCGCTGAAGCTTTCTTT. Amino acids: CASSQDGGAEAFF.

This clone came up a few times. The rearrangement joins TRBV5-1 to TRBJ1-4, with D tentatively TRBD1 (6 bases). The CDR3 covers 15 residues. Trimming took off 0 bases at V and 7 bases at J, with 13 bases between the two ends. CDR1 and CDR2 (germline): SGHRS, YFSETQ. Here the CDR3 DNA reads TGCGCCAGCAGCTTGGGCTCTCGGGGGGCTGAAAAACTGTTTTTT. It is translated as CASSLGSRGAEKLFF.

As regards this clone: The sample holds other DNA sequences that translate to the same CDR3. The V and J genes are TRBV28 and TRBJ1-5; possible D gene TRBD1, 6 bases. The CDR3 covers 15 residues. Germline values: CDR1 MDHEN, CDR2 SYDVKM. Trimming shortened V by 1 base and J by 6 bases, and 13 bases separated the two germline ends. The CDR3 nucleotides are TGTGCCAGCAGTTTATATGCAGGGGAGGGTCAGCCCCAGCATTTT. It translates to CASSLYAGEGQPQHF.

The chain links TRBV5-1 to TRBJ2-3; D uncertain. CDR3 length: 13 amino acids. The V end lost 0 bases, the J end lost 5 bases, and 7 bases lay between the germline ends. The germline gives CDR1 SGHRS, CDR2 YFSETQ. Written as DNA, the CDR3 is TGCGCCAGCAGCTTGGAACAGCAAGATACGCAGTATTTT. Translation: CASSLEQQDTQYF.

The sample holds a few counts of this clone. V gene TRBV5-5 combines with J gene TRBJ2-2, with D tentatively TRBD1 (5 bases). V was shortened by 3 bases and J by 5 bases, with 17 bases between the two germline ends. The CDR3 has 16 residues. Germline loops: CDR1 SGHKS, CDR2 YYEKEE (reference sequence). The CDR3 sequence: CASSWDYQGRTGELFF. The CDR3 DNA is TGTGCCAGCAGCTGGGATTACCAGGGTCGGACCGGGGAGCTGTTTTTT.

This chain links TRBV2 with TRBJ1-6; TRBD1 aligns across 7 bases. The CDR3 is 14 residues long. CDR1 and CDR2 from the germline V gene are SNHLY and FYNNEI. V shed 6 bases and J 5 bases; nucleotides not matched to a gene: 4. The CDR3 DNA reads as TGTGCCAGCAGGGTGACAGGGAATAATTCACCCCTCCACTTT. Translated, it gives CASRVTGNNSPLHF.

The chain joins TRBV9 to TRBJ2-6; 7 nucleotides line up with TRBD1. The junction had 7 bases not matched to a gene; V was cut back by 3 bases and J by 4 bases. CDR3 length equals 16 residues. Per the germline V gene, CDR1 is SGDLS and CDR2 is YYNGEE. CDR3 nucleotide sequence: TGTGCCAGCAGCGAGCGGACAGGCTCCGGGGCCAACGTCCTGACTTTC. Translation: CASSERTGSGANVLTF.

With regard to this clone: This CDR3 is also generated by other DNA sequences in the sample. This chain uses TRBV18 with TRBJ1-5; D possibly corresponds to TRBD1 (6 bases). CDR1 and CDR2 from the germline V gene are KGHSH and LQKENI. The CDR3 sequence is 14 residues long. Deletions cut 2 bases from V and 4 bases from J, with 9 bases between. DNA for the CDR3: TGTGCCAGCTCACCAGGCAGGGGAAATCAGCCCCAGCATTTT. Protein: CASSPGRGNQPQHF.

The chain has TRBV12-3 or TRBV12-4 and TRBJ2-5, with D hard to call. The germline V and J ends were trimmed by 3 bases and 5 bases, with 10 bases remaining between them. The CDR3 sequence is 13 residues long. The CDR3 protein is CASSLLATETQYF. CDR3 in DNA: TGTGCCAGCAGTTTGTTGGCCACGGAGACCCAGTACTTC.

The chain recombines TRBV28 with TRBJ2-4; a possible D gene is TRBD1 (5 bases). V was trimmed by 6 bases and J by 8 bases, leaving 8 bases between them. The CDR3 has 11 residues. Germline V lookup: CDR1 MDHEN, CDR2 SYDVKM. The CDR3: CASSAGYIQYF. CDR3 nucleotide sequence: TGTGCCAGCAGCGCAGGGTACATTCAGTACTTC.

V and J are TRBV11-1 and TRBJ2-5, with 9 bases identical to TRBD1. Germline loops: CDR1 SGHAT, CDR2 FQDESV (reference sequence). CDR3 size: 15 residues. V was pared by 5 bases and J by 2 bases, with 6 bases of the junction left unmatched. CDR3 sequence: CASSTPDRGQETQYF. CDR3 nucleotides: TGTGCCAGCAGCACCCCGGACAGGGGTCAAGAGACCCAGTACTTC. Drawing the rest from reference TRBV11-1 and TRBJ2-5, the complete variable domain is EAEVAQSPRYKITEKSQAVAFWCDPISGHATLYWYRQILGQGPELLVQFQDESVVDDSQLPKDRFSAERLKGVDSTLKIQPAELGDSAMYLCASSTPDRGQETQYFGPGTRLLVL.

There are a few counts of this clone. This chain links TRBV4-3 with TRBJ1-6, with D possibly TRBD1 on 6 matching bases. The CDR3 has 14 residues. Trimming shortened V by 5 bases and J by 9 bases, and 14 bases separated the two germline ends. Germline assignment: CDR1 LGHNA and CDR2 YSLEER. The DNA of the CDR3 is TGCGCCAGCAGCACCGGGACACTAAGTTCACCCCTCCACTTT. It yields the protein CASSTGTLSSPLHF.

The count of this clone is one. The V gene is TRBV2, the J gene TRBJ1-4; 8 bases map to TRBD1. The V gene end was trimmed by 2 bases and the J gene end by 8 bases; junction bases not matched to a gene: 7. Germline V gene data show CDR1 as SNHLY and CDR2 as FYNNEI. The CDR3 runs to 15 residues. The CDR3 DNA reads as TGTGCCAGCAGTGAAATAGGACAGGGTCGGGAAAAACTGTTTTTT. Its translation is CASSEIGQGREKLFF.

J is TRBJ2-1 and V is TRBV19; 9 nucleotides match TRBD2. The CDR3 runs to 15 residues. With V trimmed by 6 bases and J by 3 bases, 6 bases remained unmatched. CDR1 and CDR2 (germline): LNHDA, SQIVND (reference sequence). CDR3 sequence (DNA): TGTGCCAGTAGATTTAGCGGGGGCGACTACAATGAGCAGTTCTTC. Amino acids: CASRFSGGDYNEQFF.

The gene calls are TRBV6-5 and TRBJ1-5; 8 positions match TRBD1. With V trimmed by 7 bases and J by 4 bases, 6 bases remained unmatched. The CDR3 has 14 residues. Germline values: CDR1 MNHEY, CDR2 SVGAGI. As DNA, the CDR3 is TGTGCCAGCAACAGGGGGGATGGGAATCAGCCCCAGCATTTT. Amino acids: CASNRGDGNQPQHF.

The chain employs TRBV19 and TRBJ2-7; no definite D call. The germline V gene has CDR1 LNHDA and CDR2 SQIVND (reference sequence). Trimming pared 4 bases from V and 2 bases from J, leaving 12 bases between. The CDR3 extends over 14 amino acids. The CDR3 DNA follows: TGTGCCAGTAGTAATAGCAGAGGAACCTACGAGCAGTACTTC. Translating gives CASSNSRGTYEQYF.

A single count supports this clone. The chain is built from TRBV27 and TRBJ1-6; the match to TRBD1 covers 8 bases. Unmatched junction bases numbered 3, after V lost 6 bases and J lost 8 bases. Germline CDR1 reads MNHEY; CDR2 reads SMNVEV (reference sequence). This CDR3 is 13 amino acids long. The CDR3 DNA reads TGTGCCAGCAGCCGGGACAGGTATTCACCCCTCCACTTT. This codes for CASSRDRYSPLHF.

The gene calls are TRBV29-1 and TRBJ2-5; 8 bases are a match to TRBD1. CDR1 and CDR2 from the germline V gene are SQVTM and ANQGSEA. The CDR3 runs to 13 residues. Trimming removed 4 bases from V and 5 bases from J; junction bases left unmatched: 6. As DNA, the CDR3 is TGCAGCGTTGGGGCAGGGGGCGCGGAGACCCAGTACTTC. It specifies CSVGAGGAETQYF.

The chain employs TRBV6-5 and TRBJ1-4; the D gene is possibly TRBD1 (5 bases). This CDR3 contains 13 residues. The ends were cut back, 6 bases at V and 8 bases at J, with 13 bases in the middle. The V gene's germline CDR1 is MNHEY and CDR2 SVGAGI. Written as DNA, the CDR3 is TGTGCCAGCAGCGGCACACGGGGGGAAAAACTGTTTTTT. This codes for CASSGTRGEKLFF.

The genes are TRBV30 and TRBJ1-1, with 9 bases that match TRBD1. Trimming removed 7 bases from V and 5 bases from J; junction bases left unmatched: 5. Germline CDR1 reads GTSNPN; CDR2 reads SVGIG (reference sequence). The CDR3 has 12 amino acids. The DNA of the CDR3 is TGTGCCTATGACAGGGGGTGGACTGAAGCTTTCTTT. Translating it yields CAYDRGWTEAFF.

V usage is TRBV18 and J usage is TRBJ2-1, with D possibly TRBD1 on 8 matching bases. This CDR3 has 12 amino acids. Per the germline V gene, CDR1 is KGHSH and CDR2 is LQKENI. Trimming removed 3 bases at V and 12 bases at J, with 12 bases between. The CDR3: CASSPTGEGQFF. The CDR3 nucleotides read TGTGCCAGCTCACCGACAGGGGAGGGGCAGTTCTTC.

This sequence joins TRBV5-5 and TRBJ1-1; TRBD1 matches at 8 bases. The CDR3 runs to 14 residues. Germline values: CDR1 SGHKS, CDR2 YYEKEE (reference sequence). Trimming removed 4 bases from V and 4 bases from J; junction bases left unmatched: 6. CDR3: CASSIRGLSTEAFF. CDR3 nucleotides: TGTGCCAGCAGCATCAGGGGGCTGTCCACTGAAGCTTTCTTT.

The chain joins TRBV30 to TRBJ2-7; D perhaps matches TRBD1 (5 bases). The CDR3 has 13 amino acids. Germline values: CDR1 GTSNPN, CDR2 SVGIG (reference sequence). V lost 0 bases, J lost 8 bases, and 14 bases lay in between. CDR3 in DNA: TGTGCCTGGAGTGTAGGGGCTGAAGTAAAGCAGTACTTC. Protein product: CAWSVGAEVKQYF.

This chain joins TRBV29-1 and TRBJ1-2; 9 bases align to TRBD1. This CDR3 comprises 12 residues. The V gene's germline CDR1 is SQVTM and CDR2 ANQGSEA. V was pared by 5 bases and J by 4 bases, with 2 bases of the junction left unmatched. The chain's CDR3 is CSVRQGGYGYTF. CDR3 DNA: TGCAGCGTTCGACAGGGGGGCTATGGCTACACCTTC.

Concerning this clone itself: Other DNA sequences in the sample encode the same CDR3. J is TRBJ1-1 and V is TRBV6-5; D is unclear. Per the germline V gene, CDR1 is MNHEY and CDR2 is SVGAGI. The CDR3 spans 14 residues. Trimming cost V 0 bases and J 1 base, with 6 bases left between them. CDR3 bases: TGTGCCAGCAGTTACTCAGGAGGGAACACTGAAGCTTTCTTT. Translated, it gives CASSYSGGNTEAFF.